The following is a TCR beta chain sequence with its context. The data originate from a study of blood T cell repertoires in COVID-19. Overall study: T cells, B-cell-depleted T cells, or PBMCs provided the cDNA or gDNA that served as material.

The CDR3 is 17 residues long. Germline V gene lookup returns CDR1 MNHEY and CDR2 SVGEGT. Trimming took off 2 bases at V and 6 bases at J, with 19 bases between the two ends. Original analysis: Counts of nucleated cells, estimated from reference gene primer amplification, were obtained. TCRdb keeps only in-frame clones here, not all; method: immunoSEQ multiplex PCR. The V and J calls and clone size come from that table; D and trimming were worked out from the DNA. The sample yields 120,000 or so clones, approximately 80% seen once. The chain uses TRBV6-2 or TRBV6-3 and TRBJ2-2, with no clear D. This TCR derives from a man between 65 and 79 years old with acute or convalescent COVID-19. The specimen sequenced was peripheral blood. The CDR3 region has the DNA TGTGCCAGCAGTTACGATTTGCTGGGCAAGGATTCCGGGGAGCTGTTTTTT. This translates into CASSYDLLGKDSGELFF.